The rows below give T cell receptor beta chains drawn from one sample of a study of CD4+ T cells in melanoma. Assay: immunoSEQ multiplex PCR; the TCRdb copy retains only in-frame clones and omits some. Of about 140,000 clones detected, about nine tenths appear once; the ten largest clones hold 1.5%. These TCRs come from a human donor with melanoma. Each CDR3 is given with its conserved first and last residue. The order of the fields is clone size, V gene, D gene, J gene, CDR3 protein, CDR3 DNA. D genes are given only for firm matches. Rows may omit the clone size; those that give it use once, few, many or a size class.

.	TRBV12-5	.	TRBJ2-1	CASGPSLGGNSYNEQFF	TGTGCTAGTGGCCCCAGCCTGGGTGGAAACTCCTACAATGAGCAGTTCTTC
.	TRBV29-1	.	TRBJ2-3	CSARGQLRGNTQYF	TGCAGCGCCCGAGGCCAGTTGAGGGGCAATACGCAGTATTTT
.	TRBV7-6	.	TRBJ2-7	CASSLGRRYEQYF	TGTGCCAGCAGCTTAGGCCGCCGCTACGAGCAGTACTTC
.	TRBV30	TRBD2	TRBJ2-1	CAWRPGGIEQFF	TGTGCCTGGAGACCGGGGGGGATTGAGCAGTTCTTC
.	TRBV6-1	.	TRBJ1-4	CASRGQFNEKLFF	TGTGCCAGCCGCGGACAGTTTAATGAAAAACTGTTTTTT
.	TRBV7-4	TRBD2	TRBJ2-5	CASSRVAGGRETQYF	TGTGCCAGCAGCCGGGTGGCGGGGGGGCGGGAGACCCAGTACTTC
.	TRBV6-1	.	TRBJ2-2	CASSGVGTTNTGELFF	TGTGCCAGCAGTGGCGTAGGGACGACGAACACCGGGGAGCTGTTTTTT
.	TRBV5-4	.	TRBJ2-1	CASSSSAGHNPFEQFF	TGTGCCAGCAGCTCGTCAGCGGGTCACAACCCGTTCGAGCAGTTCTTC
.	TRBV5-5	TRBD1	TRBJ1-6	CASSQVPGGHGNSPLHF	TGTGCCAGCAGTCAAGTCCCAGGGGGCCACGGTAATTCACCCCTCCACTTT
once	TRBV19	.	TRBJ1-1	CASSPVRGGDTEAFF	TGTGCCAGTAGTCCCGTCAGGGGAGGAGACACTGAAGCTTTCTTT
.	TRBV18	.	TRBJ2-7	CASSPPQPVQYEQYF	TGTGCCAGCTCACCTCCCCAGCCAGTACAGTACGAGCAGTACTTC
.	TRBV6-1	TRBD1	TRBJ1-2	CASSESGRGQDGYTF	TGTGCCAGCAGTGAATCCGGCAGGGGGCAGGATGGCTACACCTTC
.	TRBV6-1	TRBD1	TRBJ2-5	CASRGQGRETQYF	TGTGCCAGCAGGGGACAGGGAAGAGAGACCCAGTACTTC
.	TRBV2	.	TRBJ2-5	CASGGVRETQYF	TGTGCCAGCGGGGGAGTTAGAGAGACCCAGTACTTC
.	TRBV5-1	TRBD1	TRBJ2-3	CASSLAPRGTGGDTQYF	TGCGCCAGCAGCTTGGCTCCTCGCGGGACAGGGGGAGATACGCAGTATTTT
.	TRBV7-9	.	TRBJ2-3	CASSPPSGWADTQYF	TGTGCCAGCAGCCCGCCATCAGGGTGGGCAGATACGCAGTATTTT
.	TRBV7-3	.	TRBJ1-2	CASSEGLTGSNYGYTF	TGTGCCAGCAGCGAAGGATTGACAGGCTCGAACTATGGCTACACCTTC
once	TRBV25-1	.	TRBJ2-1	CASSEALGPHNEQFF	TGTGCCAGCAGTGAGGCGCTTGGTCCCCACAATGAGCAGTTCTTC
.	TRBV4-1	TRBD1	TRBJ1-5	CASSQDQTGDQPQHF	TGCGCCAGCAGCCAAGATCAGACAGGGGATCAGCCCCAGCATTTT
.	TRBV5-1	.	TRBJ2-5	CASSLVGDRRETQYF	TGCGCCAGCAGCTTGGTCGGGGATCGGCGAGAGACCCAGTACTTC
once	TRBV19	TRBD1	TRBJ1-5	CASCPTGMAGKPQHF	TGTGCCAGTTGCCCGACAGGGATGGCGGGGAAGCCCCAGCATTTT
.	TRBV29-1	.	TRBJ1-2	CSVDTQESTYGYTF	TGCAGCGTTGATACACAGGAGAGTACCTATGGCTACACCTTC